Given below is one T cell receptor beta chain in context. The V gene's germline CDR1 is LGHDT and CDR2 YNNKEL (reference sequence). This CDR3 has 12 amino acids. V was trimmed by 10 bases and J by 0 bases, leaving 6 bases between them. As processed by the authors: For nucleated cells, counts were estimated from reference gene primer amplification. This table comes from immunoSEQ multiplex PCR, and its TCRdb copy is limited to in-frame clones, with some not included. That table furnishes V, J and clone size, whereas the DNA furnished D and trimming. The repertoire has some 150,000 clones, approximately 86% of them found once; the top ten carry 1.2%. This sample stems from a study of blood T cell repertoires in COVID-19. Study in general: PBMCs, B-cell-depleted T cells, or T cells provided the cDNA or gDNA that made up the material.

Sequenced: peripheral blood. The sequence was obtained from a man in his 60s who had recovered from COVID-19. This chain uses TRBV3-1 (or the pseudogene TRBV3-2) with TRBJ2-2; D is ambiguous. CDR3 protein: CATRSNTGELFF. DNA of the CDR3: TGTGCCACCCGTTCGAACACCGGGGAGCTGTTTTTT.